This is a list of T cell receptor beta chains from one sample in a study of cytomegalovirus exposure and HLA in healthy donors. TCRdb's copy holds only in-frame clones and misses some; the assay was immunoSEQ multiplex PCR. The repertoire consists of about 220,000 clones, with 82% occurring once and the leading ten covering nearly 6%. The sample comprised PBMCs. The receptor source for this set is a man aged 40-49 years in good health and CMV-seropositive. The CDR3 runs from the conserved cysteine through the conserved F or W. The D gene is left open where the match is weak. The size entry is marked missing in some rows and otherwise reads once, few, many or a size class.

CDR3 DNA: TGTGCCAGCAGCTTCCTAGAGCAGCTGTTTTTT
CDR3 protein: CASSFLEQLFF
J gene: TRBJ2-2
clone size: .
D gene: .
V gene: TRBV11-3

CDR3 DNA: TGTGCCAGCAGCTGGAACAGGGGGAATGAGCAGTTCTTC
CDR3 protein: CASSWNRGNEQFF
J gene: TRBJ2-1
clone size: .
D gene: TRBD1
V gene: TRBV7-8

CDR3 DNA: TGTGCCAGTAAGGCCCGCAGGGAGAACACTGAAGCTTTCTTT
CDR3 protein: CASKARRENTEAFF
J gene: TRBJ1-1
clone size: .
D gene: .
V gene: TRBV19

CDR3 DNA: TGTGCCAGCAGCTTAGGTTCCGCGCATGGCTACACCTTC
CDR3 protein: CASSLGSAHGYTF
J gene: TRBJ1-2
clone size: .
D gene: .
V gene: TRBV13

CDR3 DNA: TGCGCCAGCAGCTTGGGACTAGCGGGAGTAGATACGCAGTATTTT
CDR3 protein: CASSLGLAGVDTQYF
J gene: TRBJ2-3
clone size: .
D gene: TRBD2
V gene: TRBV5-1

CDR3 DNA: TGTGCCAGCAGCGAGGGACAGCTGAACACTGAAGCTTTCTTT
CDR3 protein: CASSEGQLNTEAFF
J gene: TRBJ1-1
clone size: .
D gene: TRBD1
V gene: TRBV25-1

CDR3 DNA: TGTGCCAGCAGCGTAGGCGGGAGAGACCACAATGAGCAGTTCTTC
CDR3 protein: CASSVGGRDHNEQFF
J gene: TRBJ2-1
clone size: .
D gene: TRBD2
V gene: TRBV9

CDR3 DNA: TGCGCCAGCAGCCAGAACGAGCGGGAGGATTACACCGGGGAGCTGTTTTTT
CDR3 protein: CASSQNEREDYTGELFF
J gene: TRBJ2-2
clone size: .
D gene: TRBD2
V gene: TRBV4-1

CDR3 DNA: TGTGCCTGGAGGGTACAGGGGAACACTGAAGCTTTCTTT
CDR3 protein: CAWRVQGNTEAFF
J gene: TRBJ1-1
clone size: .
D gene: .
V gene: TRBV30

CDR3 DNA: TGCGCCAGCAGCCCGACAGGGGACACCGGGGAGCTGTTTTTT
CDR3 protein: CASSPTGDTGELFF
J gene: TRBJ2-2
clone size: .
D gene: TRBD1
V gene: TRBV23-1

CDR3 DNA: TGTGCCAGCAGCTTAGAACTAGGTGTCACCGGGGAGCTGTTTTTT
CDR3 protein: CASSLELGVTGELFF
J gene: TRBJ2-2
clone size: .
D gene: .
V gene: TRBV5-4

CDR3 DNA: TGTGCCACCAGCAGAGACAGTGCCCCGACAAGTACCTATGGCTACACCTTC
CDR3 protein: CATSRDSAPTSTYGYTF
J gene: TRBJ1-2
clone size: .
D gene: .
V gene: TRBV15

CDR3 DNA: TGTGCCAGCAGCTTACACCGAGACGGGGAGCTGTTTTTT
CDR3 protein: CASSLHRDGELFF
J gene: TRBJ2-2
clone size: .
D gene: .
V gene: TRBV7-8

CDR3 DNA: TGTGCCAGCAGTTTATCGGCCAGTAATTACAATGAGCAGTTCTTC
CDR3 protein: CASSLSASNYNEQFF
J gene: TRBJ2-1
clone size: .
D gene: .
V gene: TRBV27

CDR3 DNA: TGTGCCAGCAGTCGGGGCCAGCGGGTTTTGAATGAGCAGTTCTTC
CDR3 protein: CASSRGQRVLNEQFF
J gene: TRBJ2-1
clone size: .
D gene: .
V gene: TRBV6-6

CDR3 DNA: TGTGCCAGCAGCGGACTAGCGGGGGCGGGGGATACGCAGTATTTT
CDR3 protein: CASSGLAGAGDTQYF
J gene: TRBJ2-3
clone size: .
D gene: TRBD2
V gene: TRBV9

CDR3 DNA: TGCGCCAGCAGTGAGTCAATAGCGAACACTGAAGCTTTCTTT
CDR3 protein: CASSESIANTEAFF
J gene: TRBJ1-1
clone size: .
D gene: .
V gene: TRBV10-1

CDR3 DNA: TGTGCCAGCAGTTTGTTAGGGACAGGGGGAAACAATGAGCAGTTCTTC
CDR3 protein: CASSLLGTGGNNEQFF
J gene: TRBJ2-1
clone size: once
D gene: TRBD1
V gene: TRBV27

CDR3 DNA: TGCAGCGTACTGGGACAGGGGGCGGACAATGAGCAGTTCTTC
CDR3 protein: CSVLGQGADNEQFF
J gene: TRBJ2-1
clone size: .
D gene: TRBD1
V gene: TRBV29-1

CDR3 DNA: TGTGCCAGCAGTTACTCATGGGACAGCCCCACTGAAGCTTTCTTT
CDR3 protein: CASSYSWDSPTEAFF
J gene: TRBJ1-1
clone size: .
D gene: TRBD1
V gene: TRBV6-5

CDR3 DNA: TGTGCCAGCAGAGGGGTCAGGGGCGAACAAGAGACCCAGTACTTC
CDR3 protein: CASRGVRGEQETQYF
J gene: TRBJ2-5
clone size: .
D gene: .
V gene: TRBV7-9

CDR3 DNA: TGCGCCAGCAGCTGGTCGGTGAACAATGAGCAGTTCTTC
CDR3 protein: CASSWSVNNEQFF
J gene: TRBJ2-1
clone size: .
D gene: .
V gene: TRBV4-1

CDR3 DNA: TGTGCCAGCAGCTTAATGGGACAGGGGGACCCTAACTATGGCTACACCTTC
CDR3 protein: CASSLMGQGDPNYGYTF
J gene: TRBJ1-2
clone size: .
D gene: TRBD1
V gene: TRBV7-3

CDR3 DNA: TGTGCCAGTAGTAATTCCAGGAATCAGCCCCAGCATTTT
CDR3 protein: CASSNSRNQPQHF
J gene: TRBJ1-5
clone size: .
D gene: .
V gene: TRBV19

CDR3 DNA: TGTGCCAGCAGCGCTGGTAGTGAAAAGCAGTACTTC
CDR3 protein: CASSAGSEKQYF
J gene: TRBJ2-7
clone size: .
D gene: .
V gene: TRBV7-3

CDR3 DNA: TGTGCCAGCAGTTACTCGATTACAGGGGCGGGGGAGACCCAGTACTTC
CDR3 protein: CASSYSITGAGETQYF
J gene: TRBJ2-5
clone size: .
D gene: .
V gene: TRBV6-5

CDR3 DNA: TGTGCCAGCAGATCGAAGCGCGCCTCGAACACCGGGGAGCTGTTTTTT
CDR3 protein: CASRSKRASNTGELFF
J gene: TRBJ2-2
clone size: .
D gene: .
V gene: TRBV27

CDR3 DNA: TGTGCCAGCGGACAGGGGGCGTCATACGAGCAGTACTTC
CDR3 protein: CASGQGASYEQYF
J gene: TRBJ2-7
clone size: .
D gene: TRBD1
V gene: TRBV27

CDR3 DNA: TGTGCCAGCAGTTTTGCGGGGTCCTACGAGCAGTACTTC
CDR3 protein: CASSFAGSYEQYF
J gene: TRBJ2-7
clone size: .
D gene: .
V gene: TRBV27

CDR3 DNA: TGTGCCAGCAGCTTACAGCGGACGAGCACAGATACGCAGTATTTT
CDR3 protein: CASSLQRTSTDTQYF
J gene: TRBJ2-3
clone size: .
D gene: .
V gene: TRBV7-9

CDR3 DNA: TGTGCCAGCAGTTACTACGGCAGGGTGAACACTGAAGCTTTCTTT
CDR3 protein: CASSYYGRVNTEAFF
J gene: TRBJ1-1
clone size: .
D gene: .
V gene: TRBV6-5

CDR3 DNA: TGTGCCAGCAGCTTAGGAGGGGGAGTGGATACGCAGTATTTT
CDR3 protein: CASSLGGGVDTQYF
J gene: TRBJ2-3
clone size: few
D gene: .
V gene: TRBV7-9

CDR3 DNA: TGTGCCAGCAGTATCCGACTAGATTCCGAGCAGTACTTC
CDR3 protein: CASSIRLDSEQYF
J gene: TRBJ2-7
clone size: .
D gene: .
V gene: TRBV2

CDR3 DNA: TGTGCCAGCAGTATCCGGACAGGGAGGACCCAGTACTTC
CDR3 protein: CASSIRTGRTQYF
J gene: TRBJ2-5
clone size: .
D gene: TRBD1
V gene: TRBV27

CDR3 DNA: TGTGCCAGCAGTTCTCTCCGACGGGGGGATTCGTACGAGCAGTACTTC
CDR3 protein: CASSSLRRGDSYEQYF
J gene: TRBJ2-7
clone size: .
D gene: TRBD2
V gene: TRBV6-5

CDR3 DNA: TGTGCCAGCAGCTTGGTACGGGGACAGGGGGCGAATGGCTACACCTTC
CDR3 protein: CASSLVRGQGANGYTF
J gene: TRBJ1-2
clone size: .
D gene: TRBD1
V gene: TRBV5-4

CDR3 DNA: TGTGCCTGGAGCCAGGGGAATGAGCAGTTCTTC
CDR3 protein: CAWSQGNEQFF
J gene: TRBJ2-1
clone size: .
D gene: .
V gene: TRBV30

CDR3 DNA: TGCGCCAGCAGCCAGCCTGCGCGGGATCTGGGTAAGACCCAGTACTTC
CDR3 protein: CASSQPARDLGKTQYF
J gene: TRBJ2-5
clone size: .
D gene: .
V gene: TRBV4-1

CDR3 DNA: TGTTCCAGCAGCTTCCAGGGGGACAATGAGCAGTTCTTC
CDR3 protein: CSSSFQGDNEQFF
J gene: TRBJ2-1
clone size: .
D gene: TRBD1
V gene: TRBV7-9

CDR3 DNA: TGTGCCAGCAGCTCCACCACTAGCACAGATACGCAGTATTTT
CDR3 protein: CASSSTTSTDTQYF
J gene: TRBJ2-3
clone size: .
D gene: .
V gene: TRBV7-9

CDR3 DNA: TGTGCCAGCAGCTTAGGGGGACAATACAATGAGCAGTTCTTC
CDR3 protein: CASSLGGQYNEQFF
J gene: TRBJ2-1
clone size: .
D gene: .
V gene: TRBV7-6

CDR3 DNA: TGCGCCAGCAGCTTGGAACTTAATGAAAAACTGTTTTTT
CDR3 protein: CASSLELNEKLFF
J gene: TRBJ1-4
clone size: once
D gene: .
V gene: TRBV5-1

CDR3 DNA: TGTGCCAGCAGCGCAGACAGGGTAAGAAGGACAGATACGCAGTATTTT
CDR3 protein: CASSADRVRRTDTQYF
J gene: TRBJ2-3
clone size: once
D gene: TRBD1
V gene: TRBV9

CDR3 DNA: TGTGCCAGCGTATCGACAGGCTACGAGCAGTACTTC
CDR3 protein: CASVSTGYEQYF
J gene: TRBJ2-7
clone size: .
D gene: .
V gene: TRBV6-5

CDR3 DNA: TGTGCCAGCAGTGGGGACAGTGGGGAGACCCAGTACTTC
CDR3 protein: CASSGDSGETQYF
J gene: TRBJ2-5
clone size: once
D gene: TRBD1
V gene: TRBV2

CDR3 DNA: TGCGCCAGCAGCTTGGGTTCGGCGGGACAGGGGAAAGGCTACACCTTC
CDR3 protein: CASSLGSAGQGKGYTF
J gene: TRBJ1-2
clone size: .
D gene: TRBD1
V gene: TRBV5-1

CDR3 DNA: TGTGCCAGCAGTCATCAGGGGGGTCAGCCCCAGCATTTT
CDR3 protein: CASSHQGGQPQHF
J gene: TRBJ1-5
clone size: .
D gene: TRBD1
V gene: TRBV6-5

CDR3 DNA: TGCGCCAGCAGCTCCCGGACAGCTGTGATCTTAAATGAAAAACTGTTTTTT
CDR3 protein: CASSSRTAVILNEKLFF
J gene: TRBJ1-4
clone size: .
D gene: .
V gene: TRBV4-1

CDR3 DNA: TGTGCCAGTAGTATAGGGGGAACTAGCGGTTTCTACGAGCAGTACTTC
CDR3 protein: CASSIGGTSGFYEQYF
J gene: TRBJ2-7
clone size: .
D gene: TRBD2
V gene: TRBV19

CDR3 DNA: TGTGCCAGCAGCTTAGCGGGAGTGGCAGATACGCAGTATTTT
CDR3 protein: CASSLAGVADTQYF
J gene: TRBJ2-3
clone size: .
D gene: .
V gene: TRBV7-2

CDR3 DNA: TGTGCCATCAGCAAAGGGGGCTTAGGAGATACGCAGTATTTT
CDR3 protein: CAISKGGLGDTQYF
J gene: TRBJ2-3
clone size: .
D gene: TRBD1
V gene: TRBV10-3

CDR3 DNA: TGTGCCAGCATCTCGACAGCCTCTAACACTGAAGCTTTCTTT
CDR3 protein: CASISTASNTEAFF
J gene: TRBJ1-1
clone size: .
D gene: .
V gene: TRBV6-5